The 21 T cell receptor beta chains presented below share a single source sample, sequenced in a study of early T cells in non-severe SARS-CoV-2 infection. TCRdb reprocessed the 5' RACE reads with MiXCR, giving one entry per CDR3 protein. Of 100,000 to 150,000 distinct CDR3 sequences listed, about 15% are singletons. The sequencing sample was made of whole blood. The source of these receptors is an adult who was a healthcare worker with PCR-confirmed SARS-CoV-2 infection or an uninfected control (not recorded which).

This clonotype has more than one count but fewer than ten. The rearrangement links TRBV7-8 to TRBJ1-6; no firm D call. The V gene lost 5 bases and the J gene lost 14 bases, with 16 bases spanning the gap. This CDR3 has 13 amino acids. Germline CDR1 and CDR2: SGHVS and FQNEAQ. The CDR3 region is CASSQSGGWTLHF. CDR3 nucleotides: TGTGCCAGCAGCCAAAGCGGCGGCTGGACCCTCCACTTT. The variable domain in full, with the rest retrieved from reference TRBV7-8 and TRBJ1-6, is GAGVSQSPRYKVAKRGQDVALRCDPISGHVSLFWYQQALGQGPEFLTYFQNEAQLDKSGLPSDRFFAERPEGSVSTLKIQRTQQEDSAVYLCASSQSGGWTLHFGNGTRLTVT.

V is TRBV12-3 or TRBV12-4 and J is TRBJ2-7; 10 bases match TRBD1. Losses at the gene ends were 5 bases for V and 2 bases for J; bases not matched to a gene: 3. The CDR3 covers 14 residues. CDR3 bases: TGTGCCAGCAGTAGGACAGGGGGAACCTACGAGCAGTACTTC. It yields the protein CASSRTGGTYEQYF.

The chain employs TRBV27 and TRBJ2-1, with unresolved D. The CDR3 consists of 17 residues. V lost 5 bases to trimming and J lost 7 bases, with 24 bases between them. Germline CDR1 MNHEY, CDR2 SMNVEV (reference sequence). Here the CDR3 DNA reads TGTGCCAGCAGTACATTGGCAACACTGGCTAGGTTGAATGAGCAGTTCTTC. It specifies CASSTLATLARLNEQFF.

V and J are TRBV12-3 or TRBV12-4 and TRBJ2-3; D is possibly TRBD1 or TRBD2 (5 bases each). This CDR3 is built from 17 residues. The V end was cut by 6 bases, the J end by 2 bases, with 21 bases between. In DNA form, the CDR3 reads TGTGCCAGCAGCTCCCAGGGTCGGGGCCTGTTCACAGATACGCAGTATTTT. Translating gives CASSSQGRGLFTDTQYF.

CDR3 coding DNA: TGTGCCAGTAGTAGCACTCGGGACGAAAAACTGTTTTTT. Protein sequence: CASSSTRDEKLFF. J is TRBJ1-4 and V is TRBV19; D is possibly TRBD1 (5 bases). The CDR3 sequence is 13 residues long. The germline V gene has CDR1 LNHDA and CDR2 SQIVND (reference sequence). V gave up 4 bases and J gave up 8 bases, with 11 bases separating them.

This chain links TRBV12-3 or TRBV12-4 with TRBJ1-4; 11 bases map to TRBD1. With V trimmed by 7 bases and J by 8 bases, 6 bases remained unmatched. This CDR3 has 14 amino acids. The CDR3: CASTRTGGNEKLFF. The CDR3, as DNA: TGTGCCAGCACCAGGACAGGGGGCAACGAAAAACTGTTTTTT.

The CDR3 region has the DNA TGTGCCAGCAGCCCAACGGGACTAGCGGGGGGGCAATCCTACAATGAGCAGTTCTTC. Translated: CASSPTGLAGGQSYNEQFF. The rearrangement links TRBV11-2 to TRBJ2-1; TRBD2 matches 16 bases. From germline, CDR1 is SGHAT and CDR2 FQNNGV. Unmatched junction bases numbered 8, after V lost 5 bases and J lost 1 base. The CDR3 spans 19 residues.

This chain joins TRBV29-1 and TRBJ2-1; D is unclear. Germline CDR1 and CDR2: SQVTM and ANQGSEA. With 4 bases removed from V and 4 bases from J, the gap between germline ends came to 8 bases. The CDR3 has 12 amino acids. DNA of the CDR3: TGCAGCGTTGGAAAGGAATACAATGAGCAGTTCTTC. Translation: CSVGKEYNEQFF.

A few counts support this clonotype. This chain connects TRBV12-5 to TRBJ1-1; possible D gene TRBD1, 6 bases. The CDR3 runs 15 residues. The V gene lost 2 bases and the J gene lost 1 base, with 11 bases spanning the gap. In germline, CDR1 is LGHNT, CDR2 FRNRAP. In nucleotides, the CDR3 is TGTGCTAGTGGTTTGAACCGGGACACGAACACTGAAGCTTTCTTT. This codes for CASGLNRDTNTEAFF.

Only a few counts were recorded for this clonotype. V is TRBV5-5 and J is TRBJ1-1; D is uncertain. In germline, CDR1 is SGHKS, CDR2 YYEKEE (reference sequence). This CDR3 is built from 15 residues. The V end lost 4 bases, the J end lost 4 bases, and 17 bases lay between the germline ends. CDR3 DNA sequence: TGTGCCAGCAGCCTTGAGGGCGGACGGGGCACTGAAGCTTTCTTT. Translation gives CASSLEGGRGTEAFF.

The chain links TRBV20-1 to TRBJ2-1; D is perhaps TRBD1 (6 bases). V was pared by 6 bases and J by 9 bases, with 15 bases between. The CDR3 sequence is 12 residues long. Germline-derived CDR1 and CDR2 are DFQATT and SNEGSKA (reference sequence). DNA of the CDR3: TGCAGTGCCGAAACAGGGTGGGGTGAGCAGTTCTTC. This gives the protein CSAETGWGEQFF.

The CDR3 sequence: CSVELQGTYNEQFF. CDR3 coding DNA: TGCAGCGTTGAATTACAGGGGACCTACAATGAGCAGTTCTTC. The chain has TRBV29-1 and TRBJ2-1; TRBD1 matches 7 bases. The V and J ends lost 2 bases and 2 bases, in that order; junction bases with no gene match: 3. The CDR3 is made up of 14 amino acids. Germline V lookup: CDR1 SQVTM, CDR2 ANQGSEA.

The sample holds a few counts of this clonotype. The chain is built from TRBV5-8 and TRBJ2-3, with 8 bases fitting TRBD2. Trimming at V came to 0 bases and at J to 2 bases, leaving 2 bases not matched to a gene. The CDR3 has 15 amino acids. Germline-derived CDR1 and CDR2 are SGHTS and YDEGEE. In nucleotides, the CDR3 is TGTGCCAGCAGCTTGGTTAGCGGGGTCACAGATACGCAGTATTTT. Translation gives CASSLVSGVTDTQYF.

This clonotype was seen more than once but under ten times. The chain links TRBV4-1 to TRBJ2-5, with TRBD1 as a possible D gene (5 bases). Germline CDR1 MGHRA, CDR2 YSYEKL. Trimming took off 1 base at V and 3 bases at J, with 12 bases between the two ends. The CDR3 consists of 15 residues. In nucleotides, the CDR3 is TGCGCCAGCAGCCAAGGGGCTACAGGTAAAGAGACCCAGTACTTC. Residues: CASSQGATGKETQYF.

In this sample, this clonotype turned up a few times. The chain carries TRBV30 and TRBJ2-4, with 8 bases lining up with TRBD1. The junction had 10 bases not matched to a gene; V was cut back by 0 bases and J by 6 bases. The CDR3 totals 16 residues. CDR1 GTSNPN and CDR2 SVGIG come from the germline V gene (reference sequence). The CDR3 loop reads CAWSVPGGVFRNIQYF. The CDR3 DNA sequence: TGTGCCTGGAGTGTACCAGGGGGCGTTTTCAGAAACATTCAGTACTTC. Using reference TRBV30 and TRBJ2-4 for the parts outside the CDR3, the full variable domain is SQTIHQWPATLVQPVGSPLSLECTVEGTSNPNLYWYRQAAGRGLQLLFYSVGIGQISSEVPQNLSASRPQDRQFILSSKKLLLSDSGFYLCAWSVPGGVFRNIQYFGAGTRLSVL.

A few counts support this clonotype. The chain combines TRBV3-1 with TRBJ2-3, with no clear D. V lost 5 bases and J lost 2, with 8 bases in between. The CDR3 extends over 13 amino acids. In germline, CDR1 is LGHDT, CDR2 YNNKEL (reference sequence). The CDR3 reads CASSYYFTDTQYF. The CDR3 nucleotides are TGTGCCAGCAGCTATTATTTCACAGATACGCAGTATTTT.

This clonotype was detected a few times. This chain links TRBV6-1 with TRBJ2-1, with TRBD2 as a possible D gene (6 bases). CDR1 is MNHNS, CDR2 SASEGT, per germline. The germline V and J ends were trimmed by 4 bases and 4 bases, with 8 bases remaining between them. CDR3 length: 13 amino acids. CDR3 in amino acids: CASSGTIYNEQFF. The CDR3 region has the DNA TGTGCCAGCAGTGGGACTATATACAATGAGCAGTTCTTC.

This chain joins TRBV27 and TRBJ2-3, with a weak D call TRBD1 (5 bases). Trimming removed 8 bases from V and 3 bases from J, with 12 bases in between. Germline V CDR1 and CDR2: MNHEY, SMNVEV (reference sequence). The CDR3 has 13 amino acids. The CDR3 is CASGPKGTDTQYF. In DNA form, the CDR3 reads TGTGCCAGCGGCCCAAAGGGGACAGATACGCAGTATTTT.

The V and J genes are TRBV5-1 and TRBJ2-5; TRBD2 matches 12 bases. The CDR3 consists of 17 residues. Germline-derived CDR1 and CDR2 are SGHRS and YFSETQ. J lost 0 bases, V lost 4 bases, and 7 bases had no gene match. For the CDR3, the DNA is TGCGCCAGCAGCACGAAACTAGCGGGGGGTCACCAAGAGACCCAGTACTTC. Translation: CASSTKLAGGHQETQYF.

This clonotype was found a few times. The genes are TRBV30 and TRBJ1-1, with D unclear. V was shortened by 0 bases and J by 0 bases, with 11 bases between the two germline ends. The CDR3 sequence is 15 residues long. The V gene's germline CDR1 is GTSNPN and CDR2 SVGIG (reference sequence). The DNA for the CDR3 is TGTGCCTGGAGTGTAGGCACCTCCTTGAACACTGAAGCTTTCTTT. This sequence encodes CAWSVGTSLNTEAFF. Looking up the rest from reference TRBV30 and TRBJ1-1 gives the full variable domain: SQTIHQWPATLVQPVGSPLSLECTVEGTSNPNLYWYRQAAGRGLQLLFYSVGIGQISSEVPQNLSASRPQDRQFILSSKKLLLSDSGFYLCAWSVGTSLNTEAFFGQGTRLTVV.

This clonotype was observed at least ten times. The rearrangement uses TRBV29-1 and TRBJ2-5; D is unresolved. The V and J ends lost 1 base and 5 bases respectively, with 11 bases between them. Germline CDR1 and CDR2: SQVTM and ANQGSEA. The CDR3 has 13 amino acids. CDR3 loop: CSVEGSVGETQYF. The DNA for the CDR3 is TGCAGCGTTGAAGGATCTGTGGGCGAGACCCAGTACTTC.